The clone carrying this T cell receptor beta chain was recorded at least ten times. Its antigen is unknown. At one boundary the junction diverges from the germline segment, which might be a read error. The data belong to a study of prognosis after radiotherapy for stage I lung cancer. Study as a whole: Fourteen of the patients were found to have newly diagnosed primary stage I lung tumors, and roughly 5 were living with oligometastatic NSCLC after surgical resection of the primary tumor.

Genomic DNA was the source, and TCR beta CDR3 was amplified from it by two-round multiplex PCR. Every TRBV and TRBJ gene had its own specific primer in first-round PCR. TCRdb ran MiXCR on the multiplex PCR reads and lists one entry per CDR3 protein. The sample yields over 11,000 distinct CDR3 sequences, just under 30% seen once. The length of the CDR3 is 14 residues. The V gene's germline CDR1 is SGHVS and CDR2 FQNEAQ. Study-wide results and caveats: Reportedly, TRBV and TRBJ gene usage varied with metastasis presence. Clone counts measured for unique TCRs fell after stereotactic body radiation therapy, median approximately 10,000 versus 7,000. Reduced Shannon entropy following stereotactic body radiation therapy was recorded in patients who developed distant metastases.

This TCR came from a donor of 50 years or more with non-small cell lung cancer. The sample in question was PBMCs, obtained before or after stereotactic body radiation therapy (not recorded which). The chain carries TRBV7-8 and TRBJ1-1; D gene uncertain. CDR3 bases: TGTGCCAGCAGCTTGGGATCCGGGAACCCTGAAGCTTTCTTT. This translates into CASSLGSGNPEAFF.